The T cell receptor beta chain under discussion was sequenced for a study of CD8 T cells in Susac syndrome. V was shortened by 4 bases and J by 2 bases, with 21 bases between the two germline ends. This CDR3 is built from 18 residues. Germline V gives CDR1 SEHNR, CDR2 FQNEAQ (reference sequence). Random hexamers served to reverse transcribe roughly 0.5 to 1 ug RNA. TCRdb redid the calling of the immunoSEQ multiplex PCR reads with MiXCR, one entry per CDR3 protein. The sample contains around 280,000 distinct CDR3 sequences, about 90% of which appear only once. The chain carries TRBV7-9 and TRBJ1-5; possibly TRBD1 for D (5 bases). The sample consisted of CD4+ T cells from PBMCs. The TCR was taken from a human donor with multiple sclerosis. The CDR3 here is CASSSVESGSGRNQPQHF. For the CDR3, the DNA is TGTGCCAGCAGCTCCGTAGAATCAGGGTCGGGTCGCAATCAGCCCCAGCATTTT.